This is a list of T cell receptor beta chains from one sample in a study of cytomegalovirus exposure and HLA in healthy donors. The method was immunoSEQ multiplex PCR; TCRdb's version includes in-frame clones alone and lacks a portion of them. This sample has over 95,000 clones, with 82% found just once. Sequenced sample: PBMCs. The receptor source for this set is a woman aged 18-29 years in good health and CMV-seronegative. Each CDR3 is given with its conserved first and last residue. Fields, in order: D gene, clone size, J gene, V gene, CDR3 DNA, CDR3 protein. D genes are given only for firm matches. Only part of the rows carry a size: once, few, many, or a class if the clone is expanded.

d_call: TRBD1; clone_size: few; j_call: TRBJ1-4; v_call: TRBV5-1; cdr3_nt: TGCGCCAGCAGCCCTGGACAGGGGGCTCGGGAAAAACTGTTTTTT; cdr3_aa: CASSPGQGAREKLFF
d_call: TRBD2; clone_size: -; j_call: TRBJ2-5; v_call: TRBV10-1; cdr3_nt: TGCGCCAGCAGTGATGGTACAGCGGGGGGGCGAGAGACCCAGTACTTC; cdr3_aa: CASSDGTAGGRETQYF
d_call: TRBD2; clone_size: few; j_call: TRBJ2-5; v_call: TRBV30; cdr3_nt: TGTGCCTGCCGTATCGGGAGGGGAACTAGAGGGGAGACCCAGTACTTC; cdr3_aa: CACRIGRGTRGETQYF
d_call: TRBD1; clone_size: -; j_call: TRBJ2-1; v_call: TRBV6-5; cdr3_nt: TGTGCCAGCAGTTATAGGGGACAGGGGGCGGGCAATGAGCAGTTCTTC; cdr3_aa: CASSYRGQGAGNEQFF
d_call: TRBD2; clone_size: -; j_call: TRBJ2-1; v_call: TRBV7-8; cdr3_nt: TGTGCCAGCAGCTTAGGAGGGGGGACTAGCGGGCCTCAGTTCTTC; cdr3_aa: CASSLGGGTSGPQFF
d_call: -; clone_size: -; j_call: TRBJ2-7; v_call: TRBV18; cdr3_nt: TGTGCCAGCTCAGCTAGCTCGTACGAGCAGTACTTC; cdr3_aa: CASSASSYEQYF
d_call: TRBD1; clone_size: few; j_call: TRBJ1-4; v_call: TRBV6-6; cdr3_nt: TGTGCCAGCAGTTACGGGACAGGGGCCGAAAAACTGTTTTTT; cdr3_aa: CASSYGTGAEKLFF
d_call: TRBD2; clone_size: -; j_call: TRBJ2-4; v_call: TRBV6-5; cdr3_nt: TGTGCCAGTAGGACTAGCGGAGCCAAAAACATTCAGTACTTC; cdr3_aa: CASRTSGAKNIQYF
d_call: TRBD1; clone_size: -; j_call: TRBJ1-1; v_call: TRBV6-1; cdr3_nt: TGTGCCAGCATTAGGGGACAGGGGGGTCGCGTTGAAGCTTTCTTT; cdr3_aa: CASIRGQGGRVEAFF
d_call: TRBD1; clone_size: -; j_call: TRBJ1-5; v_call: TRBV19; cdr3_nt: TGTGCCAGTGGCGAAACGCCACGACAGGGGAGGATAAAGCCCCAGCATTTT; cdr3_aa: CASGETPRQGRIKPQHF
d_call: TRBD1; clone_size: -; j_call: TRBJ1-6; v_call: TRBV5-5; cdr3_nt: TGTGCCAGCAGCTTGGGGACAGGACATAATTCACCCCTCCACTTT; cdr3_aa: CASSLGTGHNSPLHF
d_call: TRBD1; clone_size: -; j_call: TRBJ1-6; v_call: TRBV18; cdr3_nt: TGTGCCAGCTCACCCTGGGACGGACAGGGTTCTTCACCCCTCCACTTT; cdr3_aa: CASSPWDGQGSSPLHF
d_call: -; clone_size: -; j_call: TRBJ2-2; v_call: TRBV7-7; cdr3_nt: TGTGCTAGCAGCTTAGCGCTCGGCGGAACCGGGGAGCTGTTTTTT; cdr3_aa: CASSLALGGTGELFF
d_call: TRBD2; clone_size: -; j_call: TRBJ2-5; v_call: TRBV5-4; cdr3_nt: TGTGCCAGCAGCTTGGCCCTAGCGGGGGGGCAAGAGACCCAGTACTTC; cdr3_aa: CASSLALAGGQETQYF
d_call: -; clone_size: -; j_call: TRBJ2-1; v_call: TRBV29-1; cdr3_nt: TGCAGCGTTGATTCCGCAGGGTCCGGGGAGCAGTTCTTC; cdr3_aa: CSVDSAGSGEQFF
d_call: -; clone_size: -; j_call: TRBJ2-3; v_call: TRBV7-6; cdr3_nt: TGTGCCAGCAGCCCGAGAACAGATACGCAGTATTTT; cdr3_aa: CASSPRTDTQYF